The rows below give T cell receptor beta chains drawn from one sample of a study of beta chain features in type 1 diabetes. Some clones are missing from TCRdb's copy, which holds only in-frame ones; the method was immunoSEQ multiplex PCR. The table lists some 250,000 clones, around 9.9% of them singletons. Sequenced sample: naive CD4+ T cells from blood. The receptors originated from a man between 25 and 39 years old with type 1 diabetes. CDR3s include the opening cysteine and the closing phenylalanine or tryptophan. D genes are given only for firm matches. A clone size is listed for some rows: how often the clone was seen (once, few, many), or a class if it is expanded.

V gene	clone size	J gene	CDR3 length	D gene	CDR3 protein	CDR3 DNA
TRBV19	few	TRBJ1-2	14	TRBD1	CASTGTGGNYGYTF	TGTGCCAGTACAGGGACAGGGGGGAACTATGGCTACACCTTC
TRBV5-1	few	TRBJ2-2	15	TRBD1	CASSWDRVDTGELFF	TGCGCCAGCAGCTGGGACAGGGTGGACACCGGGGAGCTGTTTTTT
TRBV9	NA	TRBJ2-2	14	TRBD1	CASSVSGGAGELFF	TGTGCCAGCAGCGTATCAGGGGGTGCCGGGGAGCTGTTTTTT
TRBV9	few	TRBJ2-1	15	TRBD2	CASSTGGSSYNEQFF	TGTGCCAGCAGCACCGGGGGGAGCTCCTACAATGAGCAGTTCTTC
TRBV30	NA	TRBJ2-6	17	NA	CAWSVGDGYSGANVLTF	TGTGCCTGGAGTGTAGGAGATGGGTACTCTGGGGCCAACGTCCTGACTTTC
TRBV19	few	TRBJ1-2	12	NA	CASSLTDYGYTF	TGTGCCAGTAGTCTGACAGACTATGGCTACACCTTC
TRBV4-3	NA	TRBJ2-7	18	TRBD2	CASSQLVLAGDLSYEQYF	TGCGCCAGCAGCCAACTTGTCCTAGCGGGGGACCTCTCCTACGAGCAGTACTTC
TRBV7-2	NA	TRBJ1-1	15	NA	CASSRRGPVNTEAFF	TGTGCCAGCAGCCGCAGAGGGCCGGTGAACACTGAAGCTTTCTTT
TRBV29-1	NA	TRBJ1-1	13	NA	CSVVGQPNTEAFF	TGCAGCGTTGTTGGACAGCCAAACACTGAAGCTTTCTTT
TRBV9	NA	TRBJ2-5	17	TRBD2	CASSVGGSGGSQETQYF	TGTGCCAGCAGCGTAGGGGGTAGCGGGGGTTCCCAAGAGACCCAGTACTTC
TRBV27	few	TRBJ1-5	18	NA	CASSLYPTTRYSNQPQHF	TGTGCCAGCAGTCTCTACCCGACTACAAGGTATAGCAATCAGCCCCAGCATTTT
TRBV5-6	NA	TRBJ2-7	14	NA	CASSSLQGRGEQYF	TGTGCCAGCAGCTCGCTGCAGGGAAGGGGCGAGCAGTACTTC
TRBV2	few	TRBJ2-7	15	TRBD1	CASRRLGTGPGEQYF	TGTGCCAGCAGGAGACTGGGGACAGGCCCCGGCGAGCAGTACTTC
TRBV18	NA	TRBJ2-3	15	NA	CASSPRTGFSDTQYF	TGTGCCAGCTCCCCCCGTACGGGGTTCTCAGATACGCAGTATTTT
TRBV11-2	few	TRBJ2-3	17	NA	CASSSLIPRDNTDTQYF	TGTGCCAGCAGCTCCCTAATACCCCGGGACAACACAGATACGCAGTATTTT
TRBV7-9	NA	TRBJ1-3	15	NA	CASSSGDFSGNTIYF	TGTGCCAGCAGCTCTGGAGATTTCTCTGGAAACACCATATATTTT
TRBV5-6	few	TRBJ2-1	14	NA	CASSVIITGMGQFF	TGTGCCAGCAGCGTAATTATCACAGGGATGGGGCAGTTCTTC
TRBV9	few	TRBJ2-5	11	NA	CASGQRETQYF	TGTGCCAGCGGCCAGAGGGAGACCCAGTACTTC
TRBV19	few	TRBJ2-7	13	NA	CASSNQGTYEQYF	TGTGCCAGTAGTAATCAGGGGACCTACGAGCAGTACTTC
TRBV19	NA	TRBJ2-7	17	TRBD1	CASSSLSGGTGYYEQYF	TGTGCCAGTAGTTCCCTCTCCGGGGGGACAGGGTACTACGAGCAGTACTTC
TRBV5-1	few	TRBJ2-1	14	NA	CASSLVSAYNEQFF	TGCGCCAGCAGCTTGGTATCAGCCTACAATGAGCAGTTCTTC
TRBV9	few	TRBJ1-2	14	NA	CASSAGVGVYGYTF	TGTGCCAGCAGCGCAGGGGTTGGAGTCTATGGCTACACCTTC
TRBV10-3	few	TRBJ2-7	13	NA	CATRQGLENEQYF	TGTGCCACGAGACAGGGACTAGAGAACGAGCAGTACTTC
TRBV6-6	NA	TRBJ1-2	14	TRBD1	CASRGTGQSYGYTF	TGTGCCAGCAGGGGGACAGGGCAGTCCTATGGCTACACCTTC
TRBV6-6	few	TRBJ1-2	11	NA	CASGQSYGYTF	TGTGCCAGCGGACAGTCCTATGGCTACACCTTC
TRBV28	NA	TRBJ1-6	14	TRBD1	CASSPTGVDSPLHF	TGTGCCAGCAGTCCGACAGGGGTCGATTCACCCCTCCACTTT
TRBV10-3	NA	TRBJ2-3	13	NA	CATSSRDSRGQYF	TGTGCCACCTCATCGAGGGACTCCCGAGGGCAGTATTTT
TRBV19	NA	TRBJ2-3	12	NA	CASRGAADTQYF	TGTGCCAGTAGGGGGGCGGCAGATACGCAGTATTTT
TRBV2	few	TRBJ2-3	13	NA	CASRAGKADTQYF	TGTGCCAGCAGGGCAGGGAAGGCAGATACGCAGTATTTT
TRBV4-3	few	TRBJ1-1	12	NA	CASSLHNTEAFF	TGCGCCAGCAGCTTACATAACACTGAAGCTTTCTTT
TRBV7-8	few	TRBJ1-6	15	NA	CASSLWNEVNSPLHF	TGTGCCAGCAGCTTATGGAACGAGGTTAATTCACCCCTCCACTTT
TRBV5-6	NA	TRBJ2-2	14	TRBD1	CASRGQSFSGELFF	TGTGCCAGCAGGGGACAGTCGTTCAGCGGGGAGCTGTTTTTT
TRBV25-1	NA	TRBJ2-5	13	TRBD2	CASTRGIQETQYF	TGTGCCAGCACGCGGGGGATCCAAGAGACCCAGTACTTC
TRBV5-1	NA	TRBJ2-3	14	NA	CASSPRAGPDTQYF	TGCGCCAGCAGCCCGAGGGCCGGCCCAGATACGCAGTATTTT
TRBV9	few	TRBJ2-3	13	NA	CASSVESGYTQYF	TGTGCCAGCAGCGTAGAAAGCGGGTATACGCAGTATTTT
TRBV30	NA	TRBJ2-2	11	NA	CAWSDTGELFF	TGTGCCTGGAGCGACACCGGGGAGCTGTTTTTT
TRBV7-3	few	TRBJ2-2	15	TRBD1	CASSLSGGISGELFF	TGTGCCAGCAGCTTATCAGGGGGAATATCCGGGGAGCTGTTTTTT
TRBV25-1	NA	TRBJ2-1	15	TRBD1	CASSPGTGGNNEQFF	TGTGCCAGCAGTCCCGGGACAGGAGGAAACAATGAGCAGTTCTTC
TRBV18	few	TRBJ2-1	13	NA	CASSPLNGNEQFF	TGTGCCAGCTCACCACTAAACGGCAATGAGCAGTTCTTC
TRBV19	few	TRBJ2-1	16	TRBD2	CASASGGARSYNEQFF	TGTGCCAGTGCTAGCGGGGGGGCGAGATCCTACAATGAGCAGTTCTTC
TRBV29-1	few	TRBJ2-1	13	TRBD2	CSVRGVLVNEQFF	TGCAGCGTGCGGGGGGTCTTGGTGAATGAGCAGTTCTTC
TRBV9	NA	TRBJ2-3	14	NA	CASGGTVTADTQYF	TGTGCCAGCGGGGGGACAGTCACAGCAGATACGCAGTATTTT
TRBV5-6	few	TRBJ2-5	13	TRBD2	CASSLGLAETQYF	TGTGCCAGCAGCTTGGGACTAGCGGAGACCCAGTACTTC
TRBV18	few	TRBJ1-1	13	NA	CASSELQGEEAFF	TGTGCCAGCTCAGAACTACAAGGCGAGGAAGCTTTCTTT
TRBV4-2	NA	TRBJ2-3	16	NA	CASSQVVGLSTDTQYF	TGTGCCAGCAGCCAAGTAGTCGGGTTAAGCACAGATACGCAGTATTTT